Described below is a single T cell receptor beta chain sequence and its context. The data belong to a study of CD8 T cells in ankylosing spondylitis. Generation of TCR beta libraries employed quantitative 5'-RACE incorporating molecular barcodes. In TCRdb, the 5' RACE reads were re-called with MiXCR into one record per CDR3 protein. The table has 300,000 to 350,000 distinct CDR3 sequences, less than 25% seen once. The TCR sequence derives from a female donor with ankylosing spondylitis or in good health (not recorded which). Input material: blood, either unsorted or a sorted T cell fraction (not recorded which).

The CDR3 loop reads CSASLRAGGPYNEQFF. The CDR3, as DNA: TGCAGTGCTTCACTGAGAGCGGGAGGGCCCTACAATGAGCAGTTCTTC. The chain uses TRBV20-1 and TRBJ2-1; 10 bases are a match to TRBD2. Trimming at V came to 5 bases and at J to 2 bases, leaving 9 bases not matched to a gene. The CDR3 runs to 16 residues. CDR1 is DFQATT and CDR2 is SNEGSKA in the germline V gene (reference sequence).